Presented here are 8 T cell receptor beta chains from one specimen sequenced in a study of OX40 agonist ivuxolimab in advanced cancers. Libraries were prepared by immunoSEQ multiplex PCR; TCRdb keeps only in-frame clonotypes and omits some of them. This sample has around 60,000 clones, with approximately 81% found just once. The source was CD4+ or CD8+ T cells sorted from blood, collected in a trial of the OX40 agonist ivuxolimab. Receptors were obtained from an adult with an advanced solid tumor such as melanoma, head and neck, liver or kidney cancer.

This chain connects TRBV9 to TRBJ2-1; D could derive from TRBD1 or TRBD2 (5 bases each). Germline V CDR1 and CDR2: SGDLS, YYNGEE. V was shortened by 6 bases and J by 0 bases, with 13 bases between the two germline ends. The CDR3 consists of 15 residues. The CDR3 sequence: CASTGRLSSYNEQFF. CDR3 sequence (DNA): TGTGCCAGCACGGGGCGGCTTAGCTCCTACAATGAGCAGTTCTTC.

The rearrangement joins TRBV4-1 to TRBJ2-3, with 7 nucleotides matching TRBD2. V shed 5 bases, J shed 5 bases, and the junction held 10 bases outside the gene matches. This CDR3 region has 15 residues. The V gene's germline CDR1 is MGHRA and CDR2 YSYEKL. DNA of the CDR3: TGCGCCAGCAGCAAAGGTGGCGGGAGAAGAGATACGCAGTATTTT. This encodes CASSKGGGRRDTQYF.

The chain recombines TRBV5-5 with TRBJ2-3; D is possibly TRBD1 (5 bases). The germline gives CDR1 SGHKS, CDR2 YYEKEE (reference sequence). V was cut by 4 bases and J by 1 base, with 13 bases left in between. The CDR3 covers 15 residues. The CDR3 coding sequence is TGTGCCAGCAGCCGTTCGTCGACAGGCACAGATACGCAGTATTTT. Translation gives CASSRSSTGTDTQYF.

The J gene is TRBJ2-1, the V gene TRBV5-1, with no clear D. There are 13 residues in the CDR3. V dropped 0 bases and J dropped 6 bases, with 7 bases sitting between them. Per the germline V gene, CDR1 is SGHRS and CDR2 is YFSETQ. The CDR3 DNA follows: TGCGCCAGCAGCTTGGTTCTGGGCAATGAGCAGTTCTTC. It is translated as CASSLVLGNEQFF.

The chain has TRBV6-1 and TRBJ2-6; D unresolved. The V gene's germline CDR1 is MNHNS and CDR2 SASEGT. The CDR3 is 16 residues long. V dropped 2 bases and J dropped 0 bases, with 8 bases sitting between them. CDR3 nucleotide sequence: TGTGCCAGCAGTGAAATATGGATCTCTGGGGCCAACGTCCTGACTTTC. This translates into CASSEIWISGANVLTF.

This chain joins TRBV5-4 and TRBJ1-1; TRBD1 aligns across 7 bases. CDR3 length: 15 residues. The J segment lost 0 bases and the V segment lost 0 bases, leaving 2 bases of the junction unmatched. Germline V CDR1 and CDR2: SGHNT, YYREEE (reference sequence). In nucleotides, the CDR3 is TGTGCCAGCAGCTTGGGACAGGGCCTGAACACTGAAGCTTTCTTT. Translating gives CASSLGQGLNTEAFF.

This clone showed up just a few times. The chain links TRBV7-9 to TRBJ2-7; D gene uncertain. Germline CDR1 is SEHNR and CDR2 is FQNEAQ (reference sequence). The CDR3 extends over 14 amino acids. Between the trimmed V and J ends, which lost 5 bases and 5 bases, there was a span of 16 bases. The chain's CDR3 is CASSPTPLRDEQYF. The CDR3, as DNA: TGTGCCAGCAGCCCCACCCCCCTTAGGGACGAGCAGTACTTC.

This clone showed up just once. J is TRBJ2-3 and V is TRBV5-4; D is perhaps TRBD2 (5 bases). The germline CDR1 and CDR2 sequences are SGHNT and YYREEE (reference sequence). Trimming removed 2 bases at V and 0 bases at J, with 10 bases between. This CDR3 comprises 15 residues. CDR3 in DNA: TGTGCCAGCAGCTTCGGCGGGTCTAGCACAGATACGCAGTATTTT. Translation gives CASSFGGSSTDTQYF. The full variable domain, rest sourced from reference TRBV5-4 and TRBJ2-3, is ETGVTQSPTHLIKTRGQQVTLRCSSQSGHNTVSWYQQALGQGPQFIFQYYREEENGRGNFPPRFSGLQFPNYSSELNVNALELDDSALYLCASSFGGSSTDTQYFGPGTRLTVL.